These 2 T cell receptor beta chains came from one sample sequenced in a study of blood T cell repertoires in COVID-19. Data came from immunoSEQ multiplex PCR; TCRdb stores just in-frame clones and leaves some out. The sample has 65,000 to 90,000 clones; roughly 88% are singletons. The specimen was peripheral blood. The origin of the receptors is a human donor in a cohort sampled during active COVID-19.

V is TRBV11-3 and J is TRBJ2-7; tentative D call: TRBD1 (5 bases). Looked up from germline, CDR1 is SGHNT and CDR2 is YENEEA. V was clipped by 1 base and J by 5 bases, with 9 bases between them. This CDR3 comprises 13 residues. The CDR3 nucleotides are TGTGCCAGCAGCTTAGGGGCAGGGAACGAGCAGTACTTC. It is translated as CASSLGAGNEQYF.

This chain uses TRBV7-9 with TRBJ2-7; D might be TRBD1 (6 bases). The V gene lost 11 bases and the J gene lost 3 bases, with 26 bases spanning the gap. The germline CDR1 and CDR2 sequences are SEHNR and FQNEAQ (reference sequence). The CDR3 covers 16 residues. In DNA, the CDR3 is TGTGCCCCCGGGCAGCAGGGGCCCCAACTCCGCTACGAGCAGTACTTC. Translating gives CAPGQQGPQLRYEQYF. The full variable domain, in which reference TRBV7-9 and TRBJ2-7 provide the parts outside the CDR3, is DTGVSQNPRHKITKRGQNVTFRCDPISEHNRLYWYRQTLGQGPEFLTYFQNEAQLEKSRLLSDRFSAERPKGSFSTLEIQRTEQGDSAMYLCAPGQQGPQLRYEQYFGPGTRLTVT.